Reported below is one T cell receptor beta chain. Its binding antigen is unknown. With a much larger clone just one base away, this may be a read error. Here the CDR3 omits its conserved ending phenylalanine or tryptophan, so a read error is the likely source. In the ophthalmopathy patients, disease was moderately to severely active, with a Clinical Activity Score of 3 or more, a NOSPECS grade of 4 or more, and a duration of less than 3 months. Exclusion was applied to patients with uncontrolled infections, other autoimmune diseases, pregnancy or lactation. Clinical symptoms, serum thyroxine and TRAb, thyroid ultrasound, and orbital computed tomography formed the basis for the diagnoses. PBMCs were separated from over 9 ml of fresh peripheral blood using Ficoll-Paque density gradient centrifugation. Trizol reagent was used to extract total RNA, and RNA quality was then checked on an Agilent 2100 Bioanalyzer.

The data derive from a study of T cells in Graves' hyperthyroidism and ophthalmopathy (dated by TCRdb to about 2019). For the wider study: Peripheral blood was collected at initial diagnosis, before any treatment. According to the paper, TCR Vbeta CDR3 sequencing was carried out on some 140 peripheral blood samples, which came from 40 to 45 ophthalmopathy, 80 or so hyperthyroidism and about 17 progressor patients. Thyroid tissue and blood T-cell repertoires from roughly 6 Graves' hyperthyroidism patients were also compared in the study. After sampling, hyperthyroidism patients received methimazole starting at 30 mg daily, and ophthalmopathy patients received high-dose intravenous methylprednisolone. A discovery cohort of around 100 patients, about 40 with Graves' ophthalmopathy and 55 to 65 with stable Graves' hyperthyroidism, was used to find distinguishing TCR V-J signatures. The 100 discovery patients were divided at random into training and test sets in a 7:3 ratio. An independent validation cohort of around 19 hyperthyroidism patients and approximately 17 patients who later progressed to ophthalmopathy tested prospective prediction of ophthalmopathy.

TCR beta CDR3 regions were amplified from RNA transcripts. The first round of RT-PCR for the TCR CDR3 was performed with the HTBI primer set and the Qiagen OneStep RT-PCR kit. The libraries were constructed in a second round of multiplex PCR and then size-selected and purified. Libraries were sequenced paired-end with 100 bp reads on an Illumina HiSeq2000. Under the source paper's analysis protocol: SOAPnuke was used to process the raw data, throwing out any read that contained adapters or uncalled bases, had a mean Phred below 15, or lacked an exact constant-primer or identifier match. High-quality paired reads were merged using COPE v1.2.5, and each unique nucleotide sequence was defined as a clonotype. MiTCR v1.1 was used to align clonotypes to the IMGT TRBV, TRBD and TRBJ reference segments. Analysis was restricted to V-J combinations with a frequency above 0.0001, which covered roughly 99% of repertoires. A TCS score was defined as the ratio between F50 (clonal expansion) and ExV (chaos), using BLOSUM62-based TCRdist between CDR3 peptides within each V-J. Welch's t-statistics and random forest reduced roughly 540 V-J features to 10 to 15, which were used in a naive Bayes classifier (R e1071). The public reads were reprocessed in TCRdb via fastp at Q25 and MiXCR, keeping in-frame beta chains. Rows with a matching CDR3 protein are joined into one entry that keeps the most common DNA and genes. In this record, the V and J calls reflect TCRdb's handling and not the investigators' own analysis. Within this sample are about 500,000 distinct CDR3 sequences, with 15% to 20% of them counted one time only. Of the sample, approximately 30% falls within the top ten clones.

V and J lose 2 bases and 4 bases, and a span of 12 bases separates them. CDR1 is given as DFQATT and CDR2 as SNEGSKA, both from the germline V gene (reference sequence). The CDR3 comprises 14 residues, both ends counted. Here the CDR3 DNA is all that survives: 42 bases in frame from base 1. Points the paper makes about the study in general: No statistical method was used to set the sample size in advance, and investigators knew the group allocation. During validation, the model predicted progression to ophthalmopathy a median of around 6 months ahead of onset, with almost 71% sensitivity and around 73% specificity. A model built on a 13 V-J signature distinguished ophthalmopathy from stable hyperthyroidism, reaching over 85% sensitivity and approximately 81% specificity in cross-validation and 80%/75% in testing. Blood samples also contained most of the expanded thyroid clonotypes (frequency above 0.001), which suggests that blood repertoires may reflect thyroid immune responses.

The V and J genes are TRBV20-1 and TRBJ2-1; the D segment may tentatively be TRBD1 or TRBD2, each giving 5 matched bases. Specimen: blood. The clonotype was recovered from a woman under 40 with Graves' ophthalmopathy. The CDR3 sequence is CSARWPGHYNEQFL. The nucleotides read TGCAGTGCTAGATGGCCGGGGCATTACAATGAGCAGTTCCTC.